These 21 T cell receptor beta chains were all obtained from the same sample, sequenced in a study of blood T cell repertoires in COVID-19. Sequencing was performed with immunoSEQ multiplex PCR; in TCRdb, only in-frame clones are kept and a portion is missing. The sample has about 480,000 clones; roughly 90% are singletons. The sequencing input was PBMCs or T cells enriched from blood (not recorded which). The receptors originated from a woman aged 40 to 50 who had recovered from COVID-19.

Here the CDR3 DNA reads TGTGCCAGCTTGGCGGCGCCGGGCTATGGCTACACCTTC. Amino acid sequence: CASLAAPGYGYTF. The V gene is TRBV19, the J gene TRBJ1-2; no clear D gene. Trimming left V 9 bases short and J 4 bases short, with 15 bases between. CDR3 length equals 13 residues. The germline gives CDR1 LNHDA, CDR2 SQIVND (reference sequence).

With respect to this clone: Other DNA sequences in the sample encode the same CDR3. J is TRBJ2-1 and V is TRBV3-1 (or the pseudogene TRBV3-2); D possibly corresponds to TRBD2 (5 bases). The CDR3 loop spans 12 amino acids. CDR1 is LGHDT, CDR2 YNNKEL, per germline (reference sequence). V dropped 1 base and J dropped 7 bases, with 5 bases sitting between them. CDR3 nucleotide sequence: TGTGCCAGCAGCCAAGCGGGAAATGAGCAGTTCTTC. Amino acids: CASSQAGNEQFF.

The chain has TRBV7-2 and TRBJ2-1, with 8 bases fitting TRBD2. CDR3 length: 18 amino acids. Germline-derived CDR1 and CDR2 are SGHTA and FQGNSA. The junction had 21 bases not matched to a gene; V was cut back by 5 bases and J by 9 bases. The CDR3, as DNA: TGTGCCAGCAGCCCTAATTTCCCCCGAACGGGAGGGCCCGGTGAGCAGTTCTTC. As protein: CASSPNFPRTGGPGEQFF.

This sequence joins TRBV7-2 and TRBJ2-1; D is uncertain. Germline V gene lookup returns CDR1 SGHTA and CDR2 FQGNSA. V was clipped by 9 bases and J by 9 bases, with 18 bases between them. The CDR3 is 13 amino acids. The CDR3 is CASLGVKGSEQFF. CDR3 bases: TGTGCCAGTCTCGGAGTGAAAGGAAGTGAGCAGTTCTTC.

The rearrangement joins TRBV10-2 to TRBJ1-5, with 10 nucleotides matching TRBD1. From germline, CDR1 is WSHSY and CDR2 SAAADI. J gave up 7 bases and V 0 bases, and 6 bases lay outside the gene matches. The length of the CDR3 is 16 residues. The CDR3 spells CASSESGQGVRQPQHF. The CDR3 DNA reads as TGCGCCAGCAGTGAGTCTGGACAGGGGGTACGACAGCCCCAGCATTTT.

This clone appeared once. The chain joins TRBV5-4 to TRBJ1-5; a weak D match, TRBD1 (6 bases). V lost 7 bases to trimming and J lost 4 bases, with 12 bases between them. Germline CDR1 and CDR2: SGHNT and YYREEE (reference sequence). This CDR3 region has 13 residues. The DNA for the CDR3 is TGTGCCAGCTCCAGGGGCCAGAATCAGCCCCAGCATTTT. Translating gives CASSRGQNQPQHF.

This rearrangement joins TRBV27 to TRBJ2-3, with TRBD2 matching 8 bases. Germline CDR1 is MNHEY and CDR2 is SMNVEV (reference sequence). The V and J ends lost 3 bases and 6 bases, in that order; junction bases with no gene match: 8. There are 15 residues in the CDR3. As DNA, the CDR3 is TGTGCCAGCAGTTTCCAGCGGGGGTTTACGGATACGCAGTATTTT. Translating gives CASSFQRGFTDTQYF.

The CDR3 sequence: CASSVLDRGMAFF. CDR3 DNA sequence: TGTGCCAGCAGCGTGTTGGACAGGGGAATGGCTTTCTTT. The rearrangement joins TRBV6-2 or TRBV6-3 to TRBJ1-1; 9 nucleotides agree with TRBD1. Germline-derived CDR1 and CDR2 are MNHEY and SVGEGT. There are 13 residues in the CDR3. The V and J ends lost 6 bases and 11 bases, in that order; junction bases with no gene match: 10.

This chain connects TRBV18 to TRBJ1-1, with a tentative D call TRBD1 (5 bases). The CDR3 consists of 13 residues. The V end was cut by 2 bases, the J end by 13 bases, with 17 bases between. CDR1 is KGHSH, CDR2 LQKENI, per germline. CDR3: CASSPRGLQGGFF. CDR3 nucleotides: TGTGCCAGCTCACCAAGGGGCCTCCAGGGAGGTTTCTTT.

In the case of this clone: This sample includes further DNA sequences coding for the same CDR3. The rearrangement joins TRBV6-2 or TRBV6-3 to TRBJ2-3, with D unresolved. V shed 3 bases and J shed 1 base, with 8 bases lying between them. The CDR3 contains 14 residues. CDR1 and CDR2 (germline): MNHEY, SVGEGT. CDR3 nucleotide sequence: TGTGCCAGCAGTTATGGCGGTCGCACAGATACGCAGTATTTT. Its protein product is CASSYGGRTDTQYF.

The CDR3: CSVEGRTGATEAFF. The CDR3 nucleotides read TGCAGCGTTGAAGGGAGGACAGGGGCGACTGAAGCTTTCTTT. The chain combines TRBV29-1 with TRBJ1-1; 9 bases are shared with TRBD1. The CDR3 has 14 amino acids. The V gene's germline CDR1 is SQVTM and CDR2 ANQGSEA. V lost 1 base to trimming and J lost 5 bases; unmatched junction nucleotides: 5.

The CDR3: CASSEPDRDTEAFF. CDR3 nucleotide sequence: TGTGCCAGCAGTGAACCGGATCGGGACACTGAAGCTTTCTTT. This chain connects TRBV25-1 to TRBJ1-1; the D is unclear. From germline, CDR1 is MGHDK and CDR2 SYGVNS. Between the trimmed V and J ends, which lost 2 bases and 3 bases, there was a span of 10 bases. This CDR3 is 14 amino acids long.

The V gene is TRBV5-6, the J gene TRBJ2-7; tentative D call: TRBD2 (5 bases). The CDR3 spans 14 residues. Germline V gene lookup returns CDR1 SGHDT and CDR2 YYEEEE. V was shortened by 2 bases and J by 2 bases, with 11 bases between the two germline ends. CDR3 sequence: CASSFGLGTYEQYF. The CDR3 nucleotides read TGTGCCAGCAGCTTCGGACTTGGGACCTACGAGCAGTACTTC.

The chain recombines TRBV7-2 with TRBJ2-1, with 9 nucleotides matching TRBD2. Germline values: CDR1 SGHTA, CDR2 FQGNSA. This CDR3 is 15 amino acids long. Trimming at V came to 1 base and at J to 4 bases, leaving 2 bases not matched to a gene. CDR3 sequence: CASSLGTSVYNEQFF. CDR3 sequence (DNA): TGTGCCAGCAGCTTAGGGACTAGCGTTTACAATGAGCAGTTCTTC.

The chain is built from TRBV5-1 and TRBJ1-1, with 7 bases that match TRBD1. V lost 5 bases to trimming and J lost 4 bases; unmatched junction nucleotides: 8. The CDR3 totals 14 residues. From germline, CDR1 is SGHRS and CDR2 YFSETQ. CDR3 residues: CASSSDRVRTEAFF. CDR3 in DNA: TGCGCCAGCAGTTCAGACAGGGTTCGCACTGAAGCTTTCTTT.

The CDR3 loop is CASGQDSNQPQHF. Written as DNA, the CDR3 is TGTGCCAGCGGACAGGATAGCAATCAGCCCCAGCATTTT. The chain links TRBV27 to TRBJ1-5; TRBD1 agrees at 7 bases. The length of the CDR3 is 13 residues. Germline values: CDR1 MNHEY, CDR2 SMNVEV (reference sequence). J was trimmed by 0 bases and V by 8 bases; bases with no gene match: 1.

This chain uses TRBV6-2 or TRBV6-3 with TRBJ1-2; 12 bases match TRBD1. Germline CDR1 and CDR2: MNHEY and SVGEGT. There are 16 residues in the CDR3. Trimming took 0 bases from V and 5 from J; bases not matched to a gene: 4. The CDR3 DNA sequence: TGTGCCAGCAGTTACTCCCGGGACAGGGGGCAGTATGGCTACACCTTC. This sequence encodes CASSYSRDRGQYGYTF.

The DNA of the CDR3 is TGTGCCAGCTCCCCCCGGGGGGGAGTCACTGAAGCTTTCTTT. It yields the protein CASSPRGGVTEAFF. The V gene is TRBV11-2, the J gene TRBJ1-1; possibly TRBD1 for D (5 bases). Trimming removed 8 bases from V and 4 bases from J, with 17 bases in between. Germline assignment: CDR1 SGHAT and CDR2 FQNNGV. This CDR3 has 14 amino acids.

This chain links TRBV19 with TRBJ1-5, with a tentative D call TRBD1 (5 bases). The CDR3 extends over 13 amino acids. CDR1 LNHDA and CDR2 SQIVND come from the germline V gene (reference sequence). V dropped 8 bases and J dropped 7 bases, with 15 bases sitting between them. The CDR3 region is CASAWRGGQPQHF. The CDR3 bases are TGTGCCAGTGCGTGGAGGGGTGGGCAGCCCCAGCATTTT. Drawing the rest from reference TRBV19 and TRBJ1-5, the complete variable domain is DGGITQSPKYLFRKEGQNVTLSCEQNLNHDAMYWYRQDPGQGLRLIYYSQIVNDFQKGDIAEGYSVSREKKESFPLTVTSAQKNPTAFYLCASAWRGGQPQHFGDGTRLSIL.

V usage is TRBV13 and J usage is TRBJ2-1; D uncertain. The CDR3 contains 17 residues. V lost 0 bases and J 3 bases, leaving 15 bases between the germline ends. CDR1 PRHDT and CDR2 FYEKMQ come from the germline V gene (reference sequence). This CDR3 reads CASSLGGARRVYNEQFF. In DNA form, the CDR3 reads TGTGCCAGCAGCTTAGGAGGAGCCCGCCGGGTCTACAATGAGCAGTTCTTC.

CDR3: CSVGTTLGNTEAFF. The DNA of the CDR3 is TGCAGCGTTGGGACTACCTTGGGGAACACTGAAGCTTTCTTT. The rearrangement uses TRBV29-1 and TRBJ1-1, with D unresolved. The CDR3 covers 14 residues. Germline V CDR1 and CDR2: SQVTM, ANQGSEA. Deletions cut 4 bases from V and 1 base from J, with 13 bases between.